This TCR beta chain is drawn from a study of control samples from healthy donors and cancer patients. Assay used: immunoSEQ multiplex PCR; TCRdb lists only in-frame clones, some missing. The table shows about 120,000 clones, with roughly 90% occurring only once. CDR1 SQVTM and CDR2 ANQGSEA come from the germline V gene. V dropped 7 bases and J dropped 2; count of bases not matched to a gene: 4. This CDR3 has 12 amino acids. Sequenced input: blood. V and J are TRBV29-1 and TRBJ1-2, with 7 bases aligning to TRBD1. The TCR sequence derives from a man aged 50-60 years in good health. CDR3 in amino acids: CSGGQRNYGYTF. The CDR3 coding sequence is TGCAGCGGGGGACAGCGGAACTATGGCTACACCTTC.